The 23 T cell receptor beta chains reported below all come from one sample, sequenced in a study of blood T cell repertoires in COVID-19. The table came from immunoSEQ multiplex PCR; TCRdb's copy has only in-frame clones and leaves some out. The profile covers around 130,000 clones, with around 86% appearing a single time and about 18% taken by the ten largest. Sequenced: peripheral blood. These receptors were collected from a woman between 50 and 59 years old who had recovered from COVID-19.

J is TRBJ2-7 and V is TRBV4-3; TRBD1 might be the D (5 bases). Per the germline V gene, CDR1 is LGHNA and CDR2 is YSLEER. The length of the CDR3 is 15 residues. Deletions cut 0 bases from V and 5 bases from J, with 14 bases between. The CDR3 spells CASSQDGNRLNEQYF. The CDR3 DNA follows: TGCGCCAGCAGCCAAGATGGAAACAGGCTGAACGAGCAGTACTTC.

The rearrangement uses TRBV18 and TRBJ2-5; possibly TRBD2 for D (5 bases). Germline CDR1 is KGHSH and CDR2 is LQKENI. CDR3 size: 14 residues. V lost 6 bases and J 5 bases, leaving 16 bases between the germline ends. The CDR3 region is CASSSPEGWETQYF. As DNA, the CDR3 is TGTGCCAGCTCCTCCCCCGAGGGCTGGGAGACCCAGTACTTC.

The V call is TRBV5-1, the J call TRBJ2-7; 8 bases align to TRBD1. Germline V gene data show CDR1 as SGHRS and CDR2 as YFSETQ. The CDR3 loop spans 14 amino acids. The V gene end was trimmed by 6 bases and the J gene end by 1 base; junction bases not matched to a gene: 6. CDR3: CASKGQGASYEQYF. The CDR3 DNA reads as TGCGCCAGCAAAGGGCAGGGGGCATCCTACGAGCAGTACTTC.

V gene TRBV19 combines with J gene TRBJ1-5, with D tentatively TRBD1 (6 bases). The ends were cut back, 3 bases at V and 4 bases at J, with 13 bases in the middle. The CDR3 is 15 residues long. CDR1 is LNHDA, CDR2 SQIVND, per germline (reference sequence). CDR3 nucleotide sequence: TGTGCCAGTAGTATTGAGACAGGACGGAATCAGCCCCAGCATTTT. Its translation is CASSIETGRNQPQHF.

The chain uses TRBV2 and TRBJ1-2; D is unclear. Looked up from germline, CDR1 is SNHLY and CDR2 is FYNNEI. Trimming left V 8 bases short and J 2 bases short, with 15 bases between. The CDR3 has 14 residues. Written as DNA, the CDR3 is TGTGCCAGCCTCTCCTGGAGGGAGAACTATGGCTACACCTTC. This sequence encodes CASLSWRENYGYTF.

The CDR3 DNA follows: TGTGCCAGCAGCCAGAGGGACTGGTCTGGAAACACCATATATTTT. Amino acid sequence: CASSQRDWSGNTIYF. This chain uses TRBV3-1 (or the pseudogene TRBV3-2) with TRBJ1-3; a possible D gene is TRBD1 (5 bases). Germline values: CDR1 LGHDT, CDR2 YNNKEL (reference sequence). CDR3 length: 15 amino acids. V lost 3 bases to trimming and J lost 1 base, with 10 bases between them.

This clone was detected only once. The chain is built from TRBV11-2 and TRBJ1-4; 9 bases are shared with TRBD1. CDR3 size: 16 residues. Germline V lookup: CDR1 SGHAT, CDR2 FQNNGV. Trimming cost V 0 bases and J 6 bases; bases outside gene matches: 5. The CDR3 is CASSLEKGQGYEKLFF. The CDR3 DNA reads TGTGCCAGCAGCTTAGAGAAGGGACAGGGATATGAAAAACTGTTTTTT.

The V and J genes are TRBV19 and TRBJ2-1, with 7 bases aligning to TRBD2. Trimming removed 1 base from V and 0 bases from J; junction bases left unmatched: 6. Germline V CDR1 and CDR2: LNHDA, SQIVND (reference sequence). This CDR3 has 17 residues. CDR3 sequence: CASSIGSGGSSYNEQFF. DNA of the CDR3: TGTGCCAGTAGTATAGGTTCAGGCGGGAGCTCCTACAATGAGCAGTTCTTC.

The J gene is TRBJ2-5, the V gene TRBV18; D is unresolved. Germline values: CDR1 KGHSH, CDR2 LQKENI. The CDR3 has 13 residues. The V end was cut by 3 bases, the J end by 2 bases, with 7 bases between. CDR3 in DNA: TGTGCCAGCTCACCCCCCGGGCAAGAGACCCAGTACTTC. Protein product: CASSPPGQETQYF.

This chain connects TRBV5-1 to TRBJ2-5, with 7 bases lining up with TRBD2. The CDR3 has 15 amino acids. The germline gives CDR1 SGHRS, CDR2 YFSETQ. J gave up 1 base and V 5 bases, and 8 bases lay outside the gene matches. The CDR3 nucleotides read TGCGCCAGCAGGTCCGGGACTATCCCCCAAGAGACCCAGTACTTC. It encodes CASRSGTIPQETQYF.

The rearrangement joins TRBV7-3 to TRBJ2-1, with TRBD2 identical over 7 bases. The CDR3 spans 13 residues. Germline V CDR1 and CDR2: SGHTA, FQGTGA. The ends lost 4 bases at V and 5 bases at J; junction bases unmatched: 2. The CDR3 reads CASSSGLHNEQFF. DNA for the CDR3: TGTGCCAGCAGCTCGGGACTACACAATGAGCAGTTCTTC.

V and J are TRBV7-2 and TRBJ2-2; 8 positions match TRBD1. With V trimmed by 6 bases and J by 6 bases, 12 bases remained unmatched. The germline gives CDR1 SGHTA, CDR2 FQGNSA. CDR3 length: 16 amino acids. CDR3 DNA sequence: TGTGCCAGCAGGCGGCAGGGGGCGCCTTGGTCCGGGGAGCTGTTTTTT. As protein: CASRRQGAPWSGELFF.

The chain uses TRBV30 and TRBJ1-5, with D maybe TRBD1 (6 bases). The germline V and J ends were trimmed by 0 bases and 6 bases, with 12 bases remaining between them. This CDR3 comprises 14 residues. The germline V gene has CDR1 GTSNPN and CDR2 SVGIG (reference sequence). The CDR3 bases are TGTGCCTGGAGTGTCGGACAGCAAGGTCAGCCCCAGCATTTT. Protein sequence: CAWSVGQQGQPQHF.

The count of this clone is one. This chain joins TRBV7-3 and TRBJ2-5; 7 bases align to TRBD1. This CDR3 comprises 16 residues. The junction had 12 bases not matched to a gene; V was cut back by 4 bases and J by 4 bases. Germline CDR1 SGHTA, CDR2 FQGTGA. The CDR3 DNA reads TGTGCCAGCAGCTCCCGCCCCGCCTGGACAGGAGAGACCCAGTACTTC. Encoded protein: CASSSRPAWTGETQYF.

The CDR3 loop reads CASTRRMNTEAFF. The CDR3 nucleotides read TGTGCCAGCACTCGCAGGATGAACACTGAAGCTTTCTTT. The chain is built from TRBV5-8 and TRBJ1-1; no clear D gene. The CDR3 length is 13 residues. V lost 6 bases, J lost 0 bases, and 9 bases lay in between. CDR1 is SGHTS and CDR2 is YDEGEE in the germline V gene.

The chain combines TRBV7-6 with TRBJ1-2; weak D call: TRBD1 (6 bases). Germline CDR1 reads SGHVS; CDR2 reads FNYEAQ. Trimming stripped 5 bases from V and 5 bases from J, with 12 bases between. The length of the CDR3 is 13 residues. CDR3 DNA: TGTGCCAGCAGCCAGACAGGCTTTTATGGCTACACCTTC. Translating it yields CASSQTGFYGYTF.

The CDR3 reads CATSEQQGSETQYF. The CDR3 DNA sequence: TGTGCCACCAGTGAGCAACAGGGAAGTGAGACCCAGTACTTC. This chain links TRBV24-1 with TRBJ2-5, with D maybe TRBD1 (6 bases). Germline loops: CDR1 KGHDR, CDR2 SFDVKD. The CDR3 is 14 residues long. The V end was cut by 4 bases, the J end by 5 bases, with 13 bases between.

The V call is TRBV5-4, the J call TRBJ2-3; 9 bases are shared with TRBD1. V gave up 0 bases and J gave up 5 bases; unmatched junction bases: 7. The CDR3 length is 16 residues. Germline loops: CDR1 SGHNT, CDR2 YYREEE (reference sequence). The CDR3, as DNA: TGTGCCAGCAGCTTGGCGGGACAGGGAGGTAAAGATACGCAGTATTTT. It is translated as CASSLAGQGGKDTQYF.

The rearrangement uses TRBV24-1 and TRBJ1-2; no clear D. Trimming left V 5 bases short and J 6 bases short, with 9 bases between. CDR1 is KGHDR, CDR2 SFDVKD, per germline. The CDR3 sequence is 12 residues long. The chain's CDR3 is CATSGAYDGYTF. CDR3 DNA: TGTGCCACCAGTGGTGCCTACGATGGCTACACCTTC.

The rearrangement joins TRBV5-8 to TRBJ1-5; 10 bases map to TRBD1. From germline, CDR1 is SGHTS and CDR2 YDEGEE. V lost 4 bases, J lost 3 bases, and 7 bases stayed unmatched. The CDR3 is 16 residues long. The CDR3 sequence is CASSLLGQGFNQPQHF. The DNA of the CDR3 is TGTGCCAGCAGCCTTTTGGGACAGGGGTTCAATCAGCCCCAGCATTTT.

This chain uses TRBV5-4 with TRBJ2-2, with D uncertain. From germline, CDR1 is SGHNT and CDR2 YYREEE (reference sequence). The CDR3 loop spans 15 amino acids. The V end lost 2 bases, the J end lost 0 bases, and 8 bases lay between the germline ends. The CDR3, as DNA: TGTGCCAGCAGCTTAGCAACTCCGAACACCGGGGAGCTGTTTTTT. Amino acids: CASSLATPNTGELFF.

The rearrangement joins TRBV2 to TRBJ1-1, with D unresolved. V lost 2 bases, J lost 8 bases, and 9 bases lay in between. The germline gives CDR1 SNHLY, CDR2 FYNNEI. There are 12 residues in the CDR3. This CDR3 reads CASSERIREAFF. The DNA for the CDR3 is TGTGCCAGCAGTGAAAGGATCAGGGAAGCTTTCTTT.

The chain has TRBV6-5 and TRBJ2-1; possibly TRBD1 for D (5 bases). CDR3 size: 14 residues. Germline V CDR1 and CDR2: MNHEY, SVGAGI. V lost 5 bases, J lost 9 bases, and 17 bases lay in between. CDR3 amino acids: CASSNGARQGEQFF. The DNA for the CDR3 is TGTGCCAGCAGTAATGGGGCCAGACAAGGTGAGCAGTTCTTC.